This T cell receptor beta chain emerged from a study of response to subunit inactivated influenza vaccine. Via MiXCR, TCRdb re-called the RT-PCR reads, giving one row per CDR3 protein. The table has about 190,000 distinct CDR3 sequences, about an eighth seen once. Notes on this clonotype: The target antigen is unknown.

Findings of the study overall: Few additional T cells are recruited per seasonal influenza vaccination, authors suggested.

V was shortened by 1 base and J by 5 bases, with 10 bases between the two germline ends. The CDR3 consists of 13 residues. Germline V lookup: CDR1 SGHRS, CDR2 YFSETQ. This TCR was recovered from a man over 45 who received an inactivated influenza vaccine. The chain combines TRBV5-1 with TRBJ2-7; D remains unclear. This sample comprised CD8+ T cells sorted from PBMCs, obtained about 5 days after vaccination. The CDR3: CASSLSTEDEQYF. The DNA for the CDR3 is TGCGCCAGCAGCTTGTCCACGGAAGACGAGCAGTACTTC.